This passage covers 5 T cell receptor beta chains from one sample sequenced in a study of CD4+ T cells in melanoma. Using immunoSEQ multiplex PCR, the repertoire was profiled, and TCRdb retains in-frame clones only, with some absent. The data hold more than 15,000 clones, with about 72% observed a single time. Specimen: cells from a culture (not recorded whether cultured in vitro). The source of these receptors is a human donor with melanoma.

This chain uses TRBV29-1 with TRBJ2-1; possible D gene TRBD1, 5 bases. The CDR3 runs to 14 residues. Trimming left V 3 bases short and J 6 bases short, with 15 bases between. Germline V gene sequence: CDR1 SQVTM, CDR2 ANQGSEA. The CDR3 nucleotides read TGCAGCGTTGAGCGTCCAGGGTCGGTCAATGAGCAGTTCTTC. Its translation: CSVERPGSVNEQFF.

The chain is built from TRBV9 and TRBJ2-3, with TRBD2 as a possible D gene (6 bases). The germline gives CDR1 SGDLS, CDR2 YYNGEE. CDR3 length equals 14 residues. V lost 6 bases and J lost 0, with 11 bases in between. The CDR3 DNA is TGTGCCAGCACGGGCGGGGCTAGCACAGATACGCAGTATTTT. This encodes CASTGGASTDTQYF.

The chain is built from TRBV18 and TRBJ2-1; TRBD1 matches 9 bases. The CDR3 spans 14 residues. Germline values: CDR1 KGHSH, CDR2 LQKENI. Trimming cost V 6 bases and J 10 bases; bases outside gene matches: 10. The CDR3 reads CASSLTGGWGEQFF. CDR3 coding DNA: TGTGCCAGCTCCCTAACAGGGGGCTGGGGGGAGCAGTTCTTC. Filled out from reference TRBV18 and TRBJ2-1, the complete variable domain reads NAGVMQNPRHLVRRRGQEARLRCSPMKGHSHVYWYRQLPEEGLKFMVYLQKENIIDESGMPKERFSAEFPKEGPSILRIQQVVRGDSAAYFCASSLTGGWGEQFFGPGTRLTVL.

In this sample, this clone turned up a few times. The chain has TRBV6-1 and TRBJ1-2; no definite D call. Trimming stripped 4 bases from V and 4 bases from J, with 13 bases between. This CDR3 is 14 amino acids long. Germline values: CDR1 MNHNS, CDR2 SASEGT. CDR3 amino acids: CASSGVAGLYGYTF. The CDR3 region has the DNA TGTGCCAGCAGTGGAGTCGCGGGTCTCTATGGCTACACCTTC.

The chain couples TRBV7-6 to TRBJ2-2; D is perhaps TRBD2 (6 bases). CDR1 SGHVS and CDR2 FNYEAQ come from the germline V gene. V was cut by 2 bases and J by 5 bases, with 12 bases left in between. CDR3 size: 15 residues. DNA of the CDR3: TGTGCCAGCAGCTTAATCCAGGGAGGTACCGGGGAGCTGTTTTTT. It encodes CASSLIQGGTGELFF. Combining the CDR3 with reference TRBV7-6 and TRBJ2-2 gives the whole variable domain GAGVSQSPRYKVTKRGQDVALRCDPISGHVSLYWYRQALGQGPEFLTYFNYEAQQDKSGLPNDRFSAERPEGSISTLTIQRTEQRDSAMYRCASSLIQGGTGELFFGEGSRLTVL.